A single sample gave rise to the 25 T cell receptor beta chains below, sequenced in a study of cytomegalovirus exposure and HLA in healthy donors. Data came from immunoSEQ multiplex PCR; TCRdb stores just in-frame clones and leaves some out. The repertoire has 60,000 to 75,000 clones, roughly 94% of them found once; the top ten carry more than 6.5%. Input material: PBMCs. The receptors derive from a young woman in good health and CMV-seropositive.

The genes are TRBV4-2 and TRBJ2-5; 11 bases match TRBD2. The CDR3 has 15 residues. In germline, CDR1 is LGHNA, CDR2 YNFKEQ. Trimming at V came to 4 bases and at J to 4 bases, leaving 5 bases not matched to a gene. CDR3 residues: CASSRTSGSGETQYF. The DNA for the CDR3 is TGTGCCAGCAGCCGAACTAGCGGGAGTGGAGAGACCCAGTACTTC.

The gene calls are TRBV5-1 and TRBJ1-1, with TRBD1 identical over 11 bases. The CDR3 runs 14 residues. V shed 3 bases, J shed 6 bases, and the junction held 4 bases outside the gene matches. CDR1 is SGHRS and CDR2 is YFSETQ in the germline V gene. CDR3 nucleotides: TGCGCCAGCAGCTGGACAGGGGGCGGAGCTGAAGCTTTCTTT. This translates into CASSWTGGGAEAFF.

The chain joins TRBV4-1 to TRBJ1-4, with D possibly matching TRBD1 (5 bases). This CDR3 region has 16 residues. The germline V and J ends were trimmed by 3 bases and 8 bases, with 19 bases remaining between them. Germline loops: CDR1 MGHRA, CDR2 YSYEKL. CDR3 sequence reads: CASSQTGGTSWEKLFF. DNA for the CDR3: TGCGCCAGCAGCCAGACCGGAGGGACCTCGTGGGAAAAACTGTTTTTT.

The chain joins TRBV27 to TRBJ1-2; 11 bases fit TRBD1. The CDR3 sequence is 12 residues long. Germline V gene lookup returns CDR1 MNHEY and CDR2 SMNVEV (reference sequence). The V and J ends lost 8 bases and 6 bases, in that order; junction bases with no gene match: 2. The CDR3 protein is CASADRGHGYTF. The CDR3, as DNA: TGTGCCAGCGCGGACAGGGGGCATGGCTACACCTTC.

V usage is TRBV6-5 and J usage is TRBJ2-1, with TRBD1 as a possible D gene (7 bases). V was trimmed by 6 bases and J by 4 bases, leaving 16 bases between them. The CDR3 extends over 15 amino acids. Germline CDR1 is MNHEY and CDR2 is SVGAGI. CDR3 in amino acids: CASSRRGRAYNEQFF. The CDR3 DNA is TGTGCCAGCAGCCGGAGGGGGCGGGCTTACAATGAGCAGTTCTTC.

The chain combines TRBV6-5 with TRBJ1-2; tentatively, D is TRBD1 (5 bases). This CDR3 has 12 amino acids. Trimming stripped 7 bases from V and 2 bases from J, with 8 bases between. From germline, CDR1 is MNHEY and CDR2 SVGAGI. The CDR3 nucleotides read TGTGCCAGCAAAGGGGCGAACTATGGCTACACCTTC. Translating gives CASKGANYGYTF.

This CDR3 is CASSFSTGGEQYF. The CDR3 region has the DNA TGTGCCAGCAGCTTTAGCACGGGGGGCGAGCAGTACTTC. The chain recombines TRBV7-7 with TRBJ2-7; 7 bases fit TRBD2. CDR1 and CDR2 (germline): SSHAT, FNYEAQ (reference sequence). This CDR3 comprises 13 residues. Unmatched junction bases numbered 5, after V lost 3 bases and J lost 6 bases.

The V and J genes are TRBV4-1 and TRBJ1-6; D gene uncertain. This CDR3 has 15 residues. Trimming shortened V by 4 bases and J by 9 bases, and 16 bases separated the two germline ends. Germline CDR1 is MGHRA and CDR2 is YSYEKL. The CDR3 bases are TGCGCCAGCAGCCCCTGGGCGGGCGCCGGTTCACCCCTCCACTTT. Protein: CASSPWAGAGSPLHF.

The CDR3 sequence is CASSRSTGGRYGYTF. CDR3 coding DNA: TGTGCCAGCAGCCGATCAACAGGGGGACGCTATGGCTACACCTTC. This chain uses TRBV7-2 with TRBJ1-2; 8 bases are shared with TRBD1. V shed 5 bases and J 4 bases; nucleotides not matched to a gene: 9. This CDR3 region has 15 residues. CDR1 is SGHTA and CDR2 is FQGNSA in the germline V gene.

This rearrangement joins TRBV2 to TRBJ1-5; 8 bases align to TRBD1. The CDR3 loop spans 15 amino acids. Germline V gives CDR1 SNHLY, CDR2 FYNNEI. V was clipped by 9 bases and J by 0 bases; unmatched bases: 7. CDR3 protein: CASRQGPYSNQPQHF. CDR3 sequence (DNA): TGTGCCAGTCGACAGGGGCCTTATAGCAATCAGCCCCAGCATTTT.

The chain couples TRBV27 to TRBJ1-1; tentatively, D is TRBD1 (6 bases). CDR1 and CDR2 (germline): MNHEY, SMNVEV (reference sequence). Trimming took 8 bases from V and 5 from J, leaving 21 bases between them. There are 15 residues in the CDR3. The CDR3 spells CASGGGWGYGTEAFF. CDR3 nucleotides: TGTGCCAGCGGGGGCGGGTGGGGGTATGGGACTGAAGCTTTCTTT.

CDR3 loop: CASTRSASGSPVETQYF. The CDR3 DNA is TGTGCCAGTACCAGGTCGGCTAGCGGGAGCCCCGTGGAGACCCAGTACTTC. The genes are TRBV27 and TRBJ2-5; TRBD2 matches at 10 bases. The germline gives CDR1 MNHEY, CDR2 SMNVEV (reference sequence). With V trimmed by 9 bases and J by 5 bases, 18 bases remained unmatched. The CDR3 length is 17 residues.

This sequence joins TRBV11-1 and TRBJ1-1; no firm D call. The CDR3 extends over 13 amino acids. From germline, CDR1 is SGHAT and CDR2 FQDESV (reference sequence). The ends were cut back, 6 bases at V and 3 bases at J, with 11 bases in the middle. CDR3 bases: TGTGCCAGCAGTCCTCGACTAGACACTGAAGCTTTCTTT. As protein: CASSPRLDTEAFF.

The rearrangement links TRBV28 to TRBJ1-3; D might be TRBD1 (5 bases). Between the trimmed V and J ends, which lost 6 bases and 4 bases, there was a span of 25 bases. CDR1 MDHEN and CDR2 SYDVKM come from the germline V gene. The CDR3 totals 18 residues. CDR3 sequence (DNA): TGTGCCAGCAGCCCTCTGGCCCTGACAGATCAAGGGGGAAACACCATATATTTT. Its translation is CASSPLALTDQGGNTIYF.

V usage is TRBV5-4 and J usage is TRBJ2-2, with 7 bases lining up with TRBD2. Germline assignment: CDR1 SGHNT and CDR2 YYREEE (reference sequence). The CDR3 is made up of 14 amino acids. The V and J ends lost 0 bases and 4 bases, in that order; junction bases with no gene match: 0. In nucleotides, the CDR3 is TGTGCCAGCAGCTTGGCGGGAGGCACCGGGGAGCTGTTTTTT. Translated, it gives CASSLAGGTGELFF.

The chain employs TRBV10-3 and TRBJ1-5; no firm D call. CDR1 ENHRY and CDR2 SYGVKD come from the germline V gene. The V end was cut by 1 base, the J end by 4 bases, with 8 bases between. The CDR3 contains 14 residues. The CDR3 is CAISEYTGNQPQHF. As DNA, the CDR3 is TGTGCCATCAGTGAGTATACGGGGAATCAGCCCCAGCATTTT.

This sequence joins TRBV27 and TRBJ2-7; D is perhaps TRBD1 (6 bases). The germline CDR1 and CDR2 sequences are MNHEY and SMNVEV (reference sequence). With 5 bases removed from V and 3 bases from J, the gap between germline ends came to 20 bases. This CDR3 comprises 16 residues. Here the CDR3 reads CASSPLATQGLYEQYF. The DNA of the CDR3 is TGTGCCAGCAGTCCCCTGGCCACACAGGGCCTCTACGAGCAGTACTTC.

Here the CDR3 reads CASSLTVGGGYTF. DNA for the CDR3: TGTGCCAGCAGTTTAACAGTAGGAGGAGGCTACACCTTC. The rearrangement joins TRBV28 to TRBJ1-2; no clear D gene. Trimming pared 2 bases from V and 8 bases from J, leaving 12 bases between. Per the germline V gene, CDR1 is MDHEN and CDR2 is SYDVKM. The length of the CDR3 is 13 residues.

This chain joins TRBV5-4 and TRBJ1-1; D is possibly TRBD1 (5 bases). The CDR3 spans 13 residues. CDR1 is SGHNT, CDR2 YYREEE, per germline (reference sequence). Trimming removed 1 base from V and 4 bases from J, with 8 bases in between. DNA of the CDR3: TGTGCCAGCAGCTTGAGGGGAGGCACTGAAGCTTTCTTT. Translation: CASSLRGGTEAFF.

This clone showed up just a few times. The rearrangement joins TRBV7-6 to TRBJ2-3; TRBD2 might be the D (6 bases). V was clipped by 5 bases and J by 0 bases, with 12 bases between them. The V gene's germline CDR1 is SGHVS and CDR2 FNYEAQ. This CDR3 region has 15 residues. The CDR3 sequence: CASSRSGLSTDTQYF. The CDR3, as DNA: TGTGCCAGCAGCCGATCCGGACTAAGCACAGATACGCAGTATTTT.

V gene TRBV27 combines with J gene TRBJ1-2, with 12 bases fitting TRBD1. Unmatched junction bases numbered 6, after V lost 6 bases and J lost 7 bases. Germline V gives CDR1 MNHEY, CDR2 SMNVEV (reference sequence). The CDR3 covers 14 residues. The CDR3 nucleotides read TGTGCCAGCAGAAGGGACAGGGGGCTGTTTGGCTACACCTTC. It is translated as CASRRDRGLFGYTF.

The CDR3 protein is CASSQRSWYEAGGKLFF. CDR3 DNA: TGCGCCAGCAGCCAAAGATCGTGGTATGAGGCGGGGGGAAAACTGTTTTTT. V is TRBV4-1 and J is TRBJ1-4; weak D call: TRBD1 (5 bases). Germline V lookup: CDR1 MGHRA, CDR2 YSYEKL. V lost 2 bases and J 10 bases, leaving 23 bases between the germline ends. The CDR3 is 17 residues long.

This sequence joins TRBV7-9 and TRBJ1-4; D gene unclear. The germline gives CDR1 SEHNR, CDR2 FQNEAQ (reference sequence). Between the trimmed V and J ends, which lost 5 bases and 8 bases, there was a span of 15 bases. This CDR3 has 14 amino acids. The CDR3 sequence is CASSPSRVGEKLFF. The CDR3 DNA reads TGTGCCAGCAGCCCATCGAGGGTGGGGGAAAAACTGTTTTTT.

This rearrangement joins TRBV29-1 to TRBJ2-5; 10 bases agree with TRBD1. CDR1 and CDR2 (germline): SQVTM, ANQGSEA. After removal of 5 bases from V and 3 bases from J, the junction contained 3 bases not matched to a gene. The CDR3 covers 13 residues. In DNA, the CDR3 is TGCAGCGTTTTCGGGACAGGGGAAGAGACCCAGTACTTC. Protein: CSVFGTGEETQYF.

This chain uses TRBV2 with TRBJ2-1; perhaps TRBD2 as D (6 bases). This CDR3 region has 14 residues. The germline gives CDR1 SNHLY, CDR2 FYNNEI. V dropped 11 bases and J dropped 0 bases, with 14 bases sitting between them. The CDR3 sequence: CAEERASSYNEQFF. The CDR3 DNA is TGTGCCGAAGAGCGGGCCAGCTCCTACAATGAGCAGTTCTTC.